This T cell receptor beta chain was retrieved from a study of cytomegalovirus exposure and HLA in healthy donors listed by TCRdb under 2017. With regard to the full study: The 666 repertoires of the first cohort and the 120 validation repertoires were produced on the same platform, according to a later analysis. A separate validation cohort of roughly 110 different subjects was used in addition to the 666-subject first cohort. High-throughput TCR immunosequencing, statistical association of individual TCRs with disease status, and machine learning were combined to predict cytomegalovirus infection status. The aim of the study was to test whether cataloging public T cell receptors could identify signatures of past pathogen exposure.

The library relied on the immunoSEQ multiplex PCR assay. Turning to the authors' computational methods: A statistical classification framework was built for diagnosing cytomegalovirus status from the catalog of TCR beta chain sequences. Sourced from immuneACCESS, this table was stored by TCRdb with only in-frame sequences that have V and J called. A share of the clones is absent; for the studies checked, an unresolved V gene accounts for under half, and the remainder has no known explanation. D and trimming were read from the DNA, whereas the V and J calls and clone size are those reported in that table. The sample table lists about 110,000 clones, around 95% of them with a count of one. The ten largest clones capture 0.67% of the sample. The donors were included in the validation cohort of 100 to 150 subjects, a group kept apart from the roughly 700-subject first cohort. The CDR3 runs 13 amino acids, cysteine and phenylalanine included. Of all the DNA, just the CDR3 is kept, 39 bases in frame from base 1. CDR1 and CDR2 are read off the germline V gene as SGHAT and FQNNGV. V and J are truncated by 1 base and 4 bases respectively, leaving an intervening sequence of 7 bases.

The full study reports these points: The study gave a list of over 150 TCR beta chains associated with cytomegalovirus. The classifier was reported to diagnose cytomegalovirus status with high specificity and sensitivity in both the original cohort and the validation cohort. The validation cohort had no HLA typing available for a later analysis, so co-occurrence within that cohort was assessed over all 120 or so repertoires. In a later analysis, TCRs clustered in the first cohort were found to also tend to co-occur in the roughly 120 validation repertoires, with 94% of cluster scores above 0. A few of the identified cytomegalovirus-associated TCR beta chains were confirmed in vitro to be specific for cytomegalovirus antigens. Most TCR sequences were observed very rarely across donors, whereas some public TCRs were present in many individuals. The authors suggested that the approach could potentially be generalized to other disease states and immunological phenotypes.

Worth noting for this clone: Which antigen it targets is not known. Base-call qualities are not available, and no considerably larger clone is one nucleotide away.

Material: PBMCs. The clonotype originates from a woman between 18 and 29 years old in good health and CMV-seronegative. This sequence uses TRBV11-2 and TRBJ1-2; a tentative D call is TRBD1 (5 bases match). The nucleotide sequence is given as TGTGCCAGCAGCTTAGGGGACTTCTATGGCTACACCTTC. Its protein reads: CASSLGDFYGYTF.